This is a list of T cell receptor beta chains from one sample in a study of T-cell reconstitution after alpha-beta-depleted transplantation in children. TCRdb analysed the PCR reads with MiXCR anew, one entry per CDR3 protein. The sample comprises about 1,000,000 distinct CDR3 sequences, roughly 29% of which are singletons, and around 30% rests with the top ten. Sequences were derived from PBMCs, mostly from graft donor cells, sampled 360 days after TCRalphabeta/CD19-depleted stem cell transplant. The receptor source for this set is a boy less than two years old who had a stem cell transplant for SCID, so the T cells may come from the graft donor. The CDR3 runs from the conserved cysteine through the conserved F or W. D genes are given only for firm matches. A row's size may be missing; if present it is once, few, many or a size class.

V gene,D gene,J gene,clone size,CDR3 protein,CDR3 DNA
TRBV7-2,.,TRBJ1-1,.,CASSLLALQNTEAFF,TGTGCCAGCAGCTTATTGGCACTCCAGAACACTGAAGCTTTCTTT
TRBV6-5,TRBD1,TRBJ1-1,few,CASSTHLRGMNTEAFF,TGTGCCAGCAGTACACACCTCAGGGGGATGAACACTGAAGCTTTCTTT
TRBV5-1,.,TRBJ2-1,.,CASSLSAGTNNEQFF,TGCGCCAGCAGCTTGTCCGCGGGGACAAACAATGAGCAGTTCTTC
TRBV4-2,TRBD1,TRBJ1-1,few,CASSQEGTGGQNTEAFF,TGTGCCAGCAGCCAAGAAGGGACAGGGGGTCAGAACACTGAAGCTTTCTTT
TRBV5-1,.,TRBJ2-7,few,CASSLASGSAYEQYF,TGCGCCAGCAGCTTGGCATCCGGGTCTGCCTACGAGCAGTACTTC
TRBV6-2/TRBV6-3,TRBD2,TRBJ2-5,few,CASSPALLAGAIQETQYF,TGTGCCAGCAGTCCCGCACTACTAGCGGGGGCCATCCAAGAGACCCAGTACTTC
TRBV6-1,.,TRBJ1-2,.,CASRPPTDFYGYTF,TGTGCCAGCAGGCCACCGACAGATTTCTATGGCTACACCTTC
TRBV20-1,TRBD1,TRBJ1-1,.,CSAPRDRMNTEAFF,TGCAGTGCCCCCCGGGACAGGATGAACACTGAAGCTTTCTTT
TRBV4-3,TRBD1,TRBJ2-7,few,CASSQDPDRGGYYEQYF,TGCGCCAGCAGCCAAGACCCCGACAGGGGCGGGTACTACGAGCAGTACTTC
TRBV20-1,.,TRBJ2-3,many,CSATPRGTQYF,TGCAGTGCGACCCCGAGGGGCACGCAGTATTTT
TRBV27,.,TRBJ2-7,.,CASSSASASSYEQYF,TGTGCCAGCAGTTCGGCGAGCGCCAGCTCCTACGAGCAGTACTTC
TRBV20-1,TRBD1,TRBJ1-6,few,CSARDNRGVNSPLHF,TGCAGTGCTAGAGATAACAGGGGTGTTAATTCACCCCTCCACTTT
TRBV5-1,.,TRBJ2-7,few,CASSPSGSPTYEQYF,TGCGCCAGCAGCCCGTCAGGCTCCCCTACCTACGAGCAGTACTTC
TRBV7-2,.,TRBJ1-3,few,CASSGAGRPGNTIYF,TGTGCCAGCAGCGGAGCCGGACGCCCTGGAAACACCATATATTTT
TRBV7-9,.,TRBJ2-2,few,CASSHRLGLRNTGELFF,TGTGCCAGCAGCCACCGACTAGGATTGAGGAACACCGGGGAGCTGTTTTTT
TRBV9,TRBD2,TRBJ2-5,.,CASSVGLAALEETQYF,TGTGCCAGCAGCGTGGGACTAGCGGCGTTAGAAGAGACCCAGTACTTC
TRBV5-1,.,TRBJ2-6,.,CASSLWGGGANVLTF,TGCGCCAGCAGCTTGTGGGGCGGTGGGGCCAACGTCCTGACTTTC
TRBV20-1,.,TRBJ1-6,few,CSTSGTANSPLHF,TGCAGCACCTCCGGGACCGCGAATTCACCCCTCCACTTT
TRBV5-6,.,TRBJ2-5,few,CASSDSGTQYF,TGTGCCAGCAGCGACTCGGGGACCCAGTACTTC
TRBV29-1,.,TRBJ1-2,few,CSVEKRVGYGYTF,TGCAGCGTTGAAAAGAGGGTAGGCTATGGCTACACCTTC
TRBV29-1,TRBD1,TRBJ1-2,.,CSVAIYRGGYTF,TGCAGCGTCGCAATTTACAGGGGAGGCTACACCTTC
TRBV3-1,.,TRBJ2-1,.,CASSQGWGLSYNEQFF,TGTGCCAGCAGCCAAGGATGGGGATTGTCCTACAATGAGCAGTTCTTC
TRBV4-1,.,TRBJ2-7,few,CASSRTRVLSSYEQYF,TGCGCCAGCAGCCGGACACGGGTCCTCAGCTCCTACGAGCAGTACTTC
TRBV20-1,TRBD1,TRBJ1-1,few,CSARQTGTNTEAFF,TGCAGTGCTAGACAGACAGGGACAAACACTGAAGCTTTCTTT
TRBV27,.,TRBJ2-1,.,CASSLDEISLNHNEQFF,TGTGCCAGCAGTTTAGACGAAATCAGCCTAAACCACAATGAGCAGTTCTTC
TRBV20-1,TRBD2,TRBJ2-1,.,CSASRLAPYNEQFF,TGCAGTGCTAGCCGACTAGCGCCCTACAATGAGCAGTTCTTC
TRBV12-3/TRBV12-4,.,TRBJ2-2,.,CASTPGPPTGELFF,TGTGCCAGCACCCCGGGACCCCCCACCGGGGAGCTGTTTTTT
TRBV20-1,.,TRBJ2-6,few,CSAPGGAGANVLTF,TGCAGTGCCCCAGGAGGCGCTGGGGCCAACGTCCTGACTTTC